The clone carrying this T cell receptor beta chain was seen ten or more times. Its antigen is currently unknown. Preparation of TCR beta libraries was done by quantitative 5'-RACE with molecular barcodes. TCRdb analysed the 5' RACE reads with MiXCR anew, one entry per CDR3 protein. The sample shows fewer than 250,000 distinct CDR3 sequences, about 17% of them seen only once. The entry originates in a study of CD8 T cells in ankylosing spondylitis. Broader study findings: In ankylosing spondylitis blood, a motif of several highly homologous TCR beta variants appeared characteristic. In reactive arthritis synovial fluid and blood, some motif variants had been reported before. CD8+ disease-linked clones were present at relatively low frequencies in blood. Reportedly, matched ankylosing spondylitis synovial fluid was significantly enriched for disease-linked clones.

V lost 3 bases and J lost 2, with 8 bases in between. Germline CDR1 SGHRS, CDR2 YFSETQ. This CDR3 has 13 amino acids. The material sequenced was blood, either unsorted or a sorted T cell fraction (not recorded which). The TCR was taken from a male donor with ankylosing spondylitis. This chain connects TRBV5-1 to TRBJ1-1; TRBD1 is a possible D gene (5 bases). This chain's CDR3 is CASSSGVNTEAFF. In DNA form, the CDR3 reads TGCGCCAGCAGCTCGGGGGTTAACACTGAAGCTTTCTTT.